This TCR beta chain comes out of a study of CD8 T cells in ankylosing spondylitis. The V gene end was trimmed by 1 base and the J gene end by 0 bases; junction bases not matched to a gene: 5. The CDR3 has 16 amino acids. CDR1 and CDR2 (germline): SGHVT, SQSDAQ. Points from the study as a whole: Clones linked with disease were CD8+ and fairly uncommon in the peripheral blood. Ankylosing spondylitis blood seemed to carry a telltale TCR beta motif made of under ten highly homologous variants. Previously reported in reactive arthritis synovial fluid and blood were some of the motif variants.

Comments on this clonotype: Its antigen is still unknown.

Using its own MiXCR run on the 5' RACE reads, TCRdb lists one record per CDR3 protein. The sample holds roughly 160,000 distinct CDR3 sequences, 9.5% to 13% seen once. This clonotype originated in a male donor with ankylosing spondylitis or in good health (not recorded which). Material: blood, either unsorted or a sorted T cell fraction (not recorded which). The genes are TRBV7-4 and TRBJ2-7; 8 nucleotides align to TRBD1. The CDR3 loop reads CASSLGSDRDSYEQYF. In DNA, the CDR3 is TGTGCCAGCAGCTTAGGTTCGGACAGGGACTCCTACGAGCAGTACTTC.